These 31 T cell receptor beta chains were all obtained from the same sample, sequenced in a study of Graves' ophthalmopathy and Graves' hyperthyroidism. RNA served as the template for amplifying TCR beta CDR3 regions. An initial RT-PCR round employing HTBI primers preceded a second-round multiplex PCR. TCRdb re-analysed the multiplex PCR reads in MiXCR, keeping a single row per CDR3 protein. Of 200,000 to 250,000 distinct CDR3 sequences listed, 25% to 30% are singletons. Material: peripheral blood. These receptors originate from a man between 45 and 60 years old with Graves' ophthalmopathy.

This clonotype has a count of ten or more. CDR3 coding DNA: TGTGCCAGCAGCTACCGGGCCATTATTACCTCTGGAAACACCATATATTTT. This sequence encodes CASSYRAIITSGNTIYF. The J gene is TRBJ1-3, the V gene TRBV7-2; D unresolved. Germline CDR1 and CDR2: SGHTA and FQGNSA. The CDR3 covers 17 residues. Trimming pared 4 bases from V and 0 bases from J, leaving 16 bases between.

This clonotype was recorded many times. The V gene is TRBV10-3, the J gene TRBJ1-2, with 7 bases matching TRBD1. Per the germline V gene, CDR1 is ENHRY and CDR2 is SYGVKD. This CDR3 region has 14 residues. The junction had 6 bases not matched to a gene; V was cut back by 2 bases and J by 6 bases. The CDR3 is CAISEPGDRDGYTF. The CDR3 DNA sequence: TGTGCCATCAGTGAGCCCGGCGACAGGGATGGCTACACCTTC.

In this sample, this clonotype turned up many times. The chain carries TRBV5-1 and TRBJ1-1, with D perhaps matching TRBD1 (5 bases). There are 12 residues in the CDR3. Germline V lookup: CDR1 SGHRS, CDR2 YFSETQ. Trimming took 4 bases from V and 6 from J, leaving 10 bases between them. The CDR3 reads CASSPGWAEAFF. The DNA for the CDR3 is TGCGCCAGCAGCCCAGGGTGGGCTGAAGCTTTCTTT.

This chain connects TRBV29-1 to TRBJ1-2; D remains unclear. This CDR3 region has 15 residues. From germline, CDR1 is SQVTM and CDR2 ANQGSEA. V was pared by 0 bases and J by 4 bases, with 15 bases between. DNA for the CDR3: TGCAGCGTTGAAGAATGGAGACCCCGGGGCTATGGCTACACCTTC. Translation gives CSVEEWRPRGYGYTF.

This clonotype was counted ten times or more. The chain employs TRBV7-2 and TRBJ1-2; no clear D. V lost 5 bases and J 7 bases, leaving 8 bases between the germline ends. CDR1 is SGHTA and CDR2 is FQGNSA in the germline V gene. CDR3 length equals 11 residues. CDR3 nucleotide sequence: TGTGCCAGCAGCGTATATTCTGGCTACACCTTC. It encodes CASSVYSGYTF. The variable domain in full, completed from reference TRBV7-2 and TRBJ1-2, reads GAGVSQSPSNKVTEKGKDVELRCDPISGHTALYWYRQSLGQGLEFLIYFQGNSAPDKSGLPSDRFSAERTGGSVSTLTIQRTQQEDSAVYLCASSVYSGYTFGSGTRLTVV.

This clonotype was detected many times. The chain recombines TRBV6-4 with TRBJ2-5, with 13 nucleotides matching TRBD2. CDR1 MRHNA and CDR2 SNTAGT come from the germline V gene. J gave up 1 base and V 6 bases, and 11 bases lay outside the gene matches. This CDR3 comprises 18 residues. Here the CDR3 DNA reads TGTGCCAGCAGGTCCGGGACTAGCGGGACCCTACTCCAAGAGACCCAGTACTTC. Its translation: CASRSGTSGTLLQETQYF.

The V call is TRBV20-1, the J call TRBJ2-7, with a tentative D call TRBD1 (6 bases). Trimming took off 6 bases at V and 3 bases at J, with 15 bases between the two ends. The CDR3 is 13 residues long. The germline V gene encodes CDR1 DFQATT and CDR2 SNEGSKA (reference sequence). The CDR3 DNA sequence: TGCAGTGCCTCCGACAGGCCCCTCTACGAGCAGTACTTC. It specifies CSASDRPLYEQYF.

This clonotype showed up just a few times. The genes are TRBV6-1 and TRBJ1-1; D remains unclear. This CDR3 region has 13 residues. Trimming shortened V by 7 bases and J by 7 bases, and 16 bases separated the two germline ends. CDR1 and CDR2 (germline): MNHNS, SASEGT. The CDR3 bases are TGTGCCAGCACAACTCGTCCGGATGGTGAAGCTTTCTTT. Translated, it gives CASTTRPDGEAFF.

This clonotype has at least ten counts. The chain carries TRBV19 and TRBJ2-4; D is undetermined. Germline V gene sequence: CDR1 LNHDA, CDR2 SQIVND (reference sequence). Trimming removed 3 bases at V and 0 bases at J, with 9 bases between. This CDR3 region has 15 residues. DNA for the CDR3: TGTGCCAGTAGTATGCAGAGTTTAGCCAAAAACATTCAGTACTTC. Protein product: CASSMQSLAKNIQYF.

This chain connects TRBV30 to TRBJ1-1, with D unclear. The germline CDR1 and CDR2 sequences are GTSNPN and SVGIG (reference sequence). V was pared by 4 bases and J by 5 bases, with 11 bases between. The CDR3 covers 12 residues. CDR3 residues: CAWTEVGTEAFF. The CDR3 DNA sequence: TGTGCCTGGACTGAAGTAGGGACTGAAGCTTTCTTT.

The chain recombines TRBV30 with TRBJ2-4; weak D call: TRBD2 (5 bases). V lost 3 bases and J 6 bases, leaving 6 bases between the germline ends. CDR1 and CDR2 (germline): GTSNPN, SVGIG (reference sequence). This CDR3 region has 11 residues. CDR3 nucleotides: TGTGCCTGGAGGGCGGGAAACATTCAGTACTTC. This codes for CAWRAGNIQYF.

This clonotype was seen ten or more times. The V and J genes are TRBV5-5 and TRBJ1-2; perhaps TRBD1 as D (5 bases). Looked up from germline, CDR1 is SGHKS and CDR2 is YYEKEE (reference sequence). CDR3 length: 14 amino acids. V was shortened by 5 bases and J by 8 bases, with 19 bases between the two germline ends. The CDR3 region has the DNA TGTGCCAGCAGTTCACACCGGGGGGTGGGAGGCTACACCTTC. Residues: CASSSHRGVGGYTF.

As for this clonotype: This likely comes from a read error, as the CDR3 has no conserved phenylalanine or tryptophan at its end. V and J are TRBV7-2 and TRBJ2-2; D is ambiguous. V was shortened by 5 bases and J by 3 bases, with 7 bases between the two germline ends. The CDR3 consists of 13 residues. Per germline, CDR1 SGHTA and CDR2 FQGNSA. This chain's CDR3 is CASSPLYTGELFL. CDR3 coding DNA: TGTGCCAGCAGCCCCTTGTACACCGGGGAGCTGTTTTTG.

Ten or more counts support this clonotype. The chain joins TRBV12-3 or TRBV12-4 to TRBJ1-5; no clear D. The V end lost 7 bases, the J end lost 5 bases, and 9 bases lay between the germline ends. The CDR3 length is 12 residues. CDR3 DNA: TGTGCCAGCACCCAAATGGATCAGCCCCAGCATTTT. Protein product: CASTQMDQPQHF.

This clonotype turned up a few times. The chain carries TRBV6-1 and TRBJ2-7; 15 nucleotides line up with TRBD2. V was clipped by 6 bases and J by 6 bases; unmatched bases: 9. CDR1 is MNHNS, CDR2 SASEGT, per germline. CDR3 size: 16 residues. The CDR3 protein is CASSPTGTSGRSEQYF. The CDR3 coding sequence is TGTGCCAGCAGCCCCACCGGGACTAGCGGGAGGTCCGAGCAGTACTTC.

This sequence joins TRBV28 and TRBJ1-1; 10 positions match TRBD1. Germline loops: CDR1 MDHEN, CDR2 SYDVKM. This CDR3 is built from 18 residues. The V segment lost 3 bases and the J segment 2 bases; nucleotides outside the gene matches: 12. CDR3 sequence reads: CASSFPGTGVFSNTEAFF. The CDR3 coding sequence is TGTGCCAGCAGTTTCCCGGGGACAGGGGTTTTCTCTAACACTGAAGCTTTCTTT.

This clonotype appeared a few times. One base away lies a much larger clone, so this may be a sequencing read error. This rearrangement joins TRBV5-1 to TRBJ2-2; D possibly uses TRBD1 or TRBD2 (5 bases each). Germline-derived CDR1 and CDR2 are SGHRS and YFSETQ. This CDR3 is 14 amino acids long. Here the CDR3 reads CVSSSLMGAGELFF. CDR3 nucleotide sequence: TGCGTCAGCAGCTCGCTCATGGGGGCCGGGGAGCTGTTTTTT.

The count of this clonotype is one. This sequence joins TRBV11-1 and TRBJ1-2; D is perhaps TRBD1 (5 bases). With 4 bases removed from V and 8 bases from J, the gap between germline ends came to 23 bases. The germline gives CDR1 SGHAT, CDR2 FQDESV (reference sequence). This CDR3 contains 16 residues. CDR3: CASSSLGRRGAEGYTF. The CDR3 bases are TGTGCCAGCAGCTCCCTGGGGCGACGAGGTGCTGAAGGCTACACCTTC.

The chain couples TRBV11-2 to TRBJ2-5; the match to TRBD1 covers 7 bases. The CDR3 is 13 residues long. Losses at the gene ends were 5 bases for V and 4 bases for J; bases not matched to a gene: 4. CDR1 SGHAT and CDR2 FQNNGV come from the germline V gene. CDR3 DNA sequence: TGTGCCAGCAGCCCGAGGACAGGAGAGACCCAGTACTTC. Residues: CASSPRTGETQYF.

This clonotype has at least ten counts. V and J are TRBV28 and TRBJ2-7; D possibly corresponds to TRBD1 (6 bases). CDR3 length: 15 amino acids. V was trimmed by 1 base and J by 5 bases, leaving 15 bases between them. Germline lookup yields CDR1 MDHEN and CDR2 SYDVKM. The CDR3 DNA sequence: TGTGCCAGCAGTTTATACTCACAGGGCTCAGACGAGCAGTACTTC. Its protein is CASSLYSQGSDEQYF.

This clonotype has a count of ten or more. The genes are TRBV9 and TRBJ2-5, with D unclear. The CDR3 is made up of 15 amino acids. CDR1 and CDR2 from the germline V gene are SGDLS and YYNGEE. V lost 0 bases, J lost 2 bases, and 11 bases lay in between. Here the CDR3 DNA reads TGTGCCAGCAGCGTAGCTCTAACGGTACAAGAGACCCAGTACTTC. Translation gives CASSVALTVQETQYF.

J is TRBJ2-2 and V is TRBV11-2, with D maybe TRBD1 (6 bases). The CDR3 is 14 residues long. The V gene lost 2 bases and the J gene lost 7 bases, with 11 bases spanning the gap. Germline CDR1 and CDR2: SGHAT and FQNNGV. CDR3 DNA sequence: TGTGCCAGCAGCTTAAGGGGGTCGAACGGGGAGCTGTTTTTT. Translated: CASSLRGSNGELFF.

CDR3 coding DNA: TGTGCCAGCAGTCAGGGCCCAGACGAGCAGTACTTC. It is translated as CASSQGPDEQYF. The chain links TRBV6-1 to TRBJ2-7, with D possibly being TRBD1 (5 bases). Germline V CDR1 and CDR2: MNHNS, SASEGT. This CDR3 is built from 12 residues. The germline V and J ends were trimmed by 5 bases and 5 bases, with 10 bases remaining between them.

The chain is built from TRBV28 and TRBJ1-1; no firm D call. The V and J ends lost 2 bases and 1 base respectively, with 8 bases between them. The germline gives CDR1 MDHEN, CDR2 SYDVKM. The CDR3 sequence is 14 residues long. CDR3 loop: CASSLETRNTEAFF. The DNA of the CDR3 is TGTGCCAGCAGTTTAGAGACAAGGAACACTGAAGCTTTCTTT.

V and J are TRBV12-5 and TRBJ1-6, with TRBD1 matching 7 bases. The germline V gene encodes CDR1 LGHNT and CDR2 FRNRAP. J lost 9 bases, V lost 5 bases, and 13 bases had no gene match. The CDR3 loop spans 16 amino acids. CDR3 bases: TGTGCTAGTGGTCGAGAACCCGGGACAGCGGGTTCACCCCTCCACTTT. Residues: CASGREPGTAGSPLHF.

This clonotype was observed a single time. The chain joins TRBV28 to TRBJ1-1; no firm D call. V shed 6 bases and J shed 0 bases, with 11 bases lying between them. The length of the CDR3 is 14 residues. The germline CDR1 and CDR2 sequences are MDHEN and SYDVKM. The CDR3 DNA follows: TGTGCCAGCAGCCCACACACAATGAACACTGAAGCTTTCTTT. This gives the protein CASSPHTMNTEAFF. The whole variable domain, remainder taken from reference TRBV28 and TRBJ1-1, is DVKVTQSSRYLVKRTGEKVFLECVQDMDHENMFWYRQDPGLGLRLIYFSYDVKMKEKGDIPEGYSVSREKKERFSLILESASTNQTSMYLCASSPHTMNTEAFFGQGTRLTVV.

The chain uses TRBV12-3 or TRBV12-4 and TRBJ2-5; tentatively, D is TRBD2 (5 bases). Trimming removed 5 bases at V and 5 bases at J, with 15 bases between. The CDR3 is made up of 14 amino acids. The CDR3 DNA reads TGTGCCAGCAGTGACCCCGATCGGGATGAGACCCAGTACTTC. Its translation is CASSDPDRDETQYF.

This clonotype was counted only a few times. The rearrangement joins TRBV5-4 to TRBJ1-1, with 7 bases that match TRBD1. Germline loops: CDR1 SGHNT, CDR2 YYREEE (reference sequence). There are 15 residues in the CDR3. After removal of 4 bases from V and 1 base from J, the junction contained 7 bases not matched to a gene. The CDR3 sequence is CASSPRTGENTEAFF. In DNA, the CDR3 is TGTGCCAGCAGCCCCCGGACAGGCGAGAACACTGAAGCTTTCTTT.

This clonotype showed up many times. V and J are TRBV6-5 and TRBJ1-6; 7 bases are shared with TRBD1. Germline CDR1 reads MNHEY; CDR2 reads SVGAGI. CDR3 length: 14 residues. Trimming removed 6 bases from V and 6 bases from J; junction bases left unmatched: 5. The CDR3 coding sequence is TGTGCCAGCAGACGGGACAGCATTAATTCACCCCTCCACTTT. This gives the protein CASRRDSINSPLHF.

This clonotype was seen many times. V gene TRBV15 combines with J gene TRBJ1-5, with D tentatively TRBD1 (6 bases). Germline CDR1 LNHNV, CDR2 YYDKDF (reference sequence). The CDR3 is made up of 15 amino acids. The V gene lost 0 bases and the J gene lost 4 bases, with 10 bases spanning the gap. The CDR3 sequence is CATSRDPGQNQPQHF. The CDR3 nucleotides read TGTGCCACCAGCAGAGATCCGGGACAAAATCAGCCCCAGCATTTT.

This clonotype came up a few times. The chain couples TRBV6-5 to TRBJ1-6, with 10 nucleotides matching TRBD1. Germline V gene data show CDR1 as MNHEY and CDR2 as SVGAGI. The CDR3 runs to 18 residues. V dropped 0 bases and J dropped 7; count of bases not matched to a gene: 9. The CDR3 loop reads CASSYSGRDRGQNSPLHF. The CDR3 DNA reads as TGTGCCAGCAGTTACTCAGGCCGGGACAGGGGTCAGAATTCACCCCTCCACTTT.